This T cell receptor (beta chain) is drawn from a study of CDR3 diversity in severe acne. Using its own MiXCR run on the PCR reads, TCRdb lists one record per CDR3 protein. The table shows 65,000 to 95,000 distinct CDR3 sequences, with around 50% occurring only once. This CDR3 comprises 12 residues. The germline CDR1 and CDR2 sequences are SQVTM and ANQGSEA. V lost 5 bases, J lost 13 bases, and 10 bases stayed unmatched. This chain uses TRBV29-1 with TRBJ2-2; TRBD2 matches 7 bases. Material: blood. This TCR was sampled from a male donor in good health, without acne. Here the CDR3 DNA reads TGCAGCGTTCAACTAGCGAGGGCCGGGCTGTTTTTT. Translation gives CSVQLARAGLFF.